This T cell receptor (beta chain) derives from a study of blood T cell repertoires in COVID-19 (dated by TCRdb to the early 2020s). Some background on the complete study: Samples covering the acute and convalescent phases of COVID-19 were provided by collaborators in the United States, Italy and Spain. The samples were drawn from the first 160 participants of the ongoing ImmuneRACE study and from 1,254 subjects provided by 6 global collaborators. The dataset comprised deeply sampled blood TCRbeta repertoires from subjects exposed to, actively infected with, or recovered from COVID-19. The repertoires were made available in a free public database intended to serve as a resource for research on the immune response to SARS-CoV-2. The material from the prospective study consisted of cDNA or gDNA derived from T cells, B-cell-depleted T cells, or PBMCs. Where available, HLA class I and class II types were obtained from metadata supplied by the sample provider rather than from assay-based typing. Nearly every sample came with metadata listing a de-identified subject ID, COVID-19 status, age in years and sex.

Measured from the cysteine to the phenylalanine, the CDR3 is 13 residues long. The sequence is cut down to CDR3 DNA, 39 bases in frame from base 1. Based on the germline V gene, the CDR1 and CDR2 sequences are MNHEY and SVGAGI. Here V drops 6 bases and J drops 2 bases, and the junction holds 4 bases not matched to any gene. The immunoSEQ Assay, a bias-controlled multiplex PCR, was used to amplify TCRbeta CDR3 regions from genomic DNA. As for the original processing: The number of nucleated cells in each sample was estimated from the amplification of reference gene primers within the assay. To quantify the absolute abundance of each unique TCRbeta CDR3 rearrangement, sequence reads were collapsed and filtered. For each sample, productive Simpson clonality was calculated by taking the square root of Simpson's diversity index across productive rearrangements. TCRdb limited this immuneACCESS table to in-frame rearrangements with V and J called. A share of clones is missing; checked studies link under half to unresolved V genes, and the rest is unexplained. That table gives V, J and clone size, and the DNA gave D and trimming. Recorded for this sample are 150,000 to 200,000 clones; more than 70% of them occurred a single time. The ten largest clonotypes hold about 6% of the sample.

Participants in the prospective study were enrolled through a virtual design, were aged 18 to 89 years, and lived in roughly 24 United States geographic areas. In the prospective study, participants were assigned to cohorts based on the clinical history participants reported in a screening survey and a study questionnaire. For ImmuneRACE Cohort 3, a participant was defined as recovered based on two consecutive negative NP/OP PCR tests, clearance by a healthcare professional, or resolution of symptoms. Each participant in the prospective study had whole blood, serum and a nasopharyngeal or oropharyngeal swab collected by mobile phlebotomists. Participants in the prospective study had the option to provide additional blood draws and questionnaires over an approximately 2-month period. Before DNA extraction, prospective study blood samples were shipped either frozen or at room temperature. What the study reported, not specific to this receptor: The amount of clinical and demographic metadata varied by source and participant and was provided uncurated.

A word on this clone: What antigen it recognizes has not been identified. No base-level quality is on record; no much larger clone is a single base apart.

The sequenced sample consisted of PBMCs or T cells enriched from blood (not recorded which). Rearrangement joined TRBV6-5 to TRBJ2-7, with 7 bases aligning to TRBD1. The receptor's source is a man aged 35 to 55 who had recovered from COVID-19. The DNA sequence is TGTGCCAGCAGCCAACAGGGGACCTACGAGCAGTACTTC. This is translated as CASSQQGTYEQYF.